In its sample, the clone carrying this TCR beta chain was seen a few times. What it recognizes is unknown. The data derive from a study of identical twins. TCRdb passed the 5' RACE reads through MiXCR, listing each CDR3 protein once. The table has 500,000 to 550,000 distinct CDR3 sequences, about 22% seen once. Trimming pared 5 bases from V and 3 bases from J, leaving 11 bases between. Germline V gene sequence: CDR1 SEHNR, CDR2 FQNEAQ (reference sequence). The CDR3 extends over 14 amino acids. Study-wide points: For out-of-frame alpha sequences shared by twins, low generation probability was in excess. Zero-insertion analyses could be partly confounded by invariant MAIT and iNKT cells. The more abundant beta clonotypes in cord blood had fewer insertions, and memory repertoires did not show this. Cross-sectional statistics underpinned the conclusions; the same donors were not followed.

These data are also associated with another study on yellow fever vaccine responses in identical twins.

The source is a woman between 18 and 30 years old in good health. The J gene is TRBJ2-1, the V gene TRBV7-9; D remains unclear. The specimen sequenced was CD4+ T cells sorted from blood. CDR3 in DNA: TGTGCCAGCAGCCGCAGACCGGGCTACAATGAGCAGTTCTTC. This encodes CASSRRPGYNEQFF.